A selection of T cell receptor beta chains follows, all from one sample in a study of neurological immune-mediated disorders. MiXCR, run by TCRdb on the 5' RACE reads, gives a single entry per CDR3 protein. The data contain tens of thousands of distinct CDR3 sequences, around 3.1% of them singletons. The sequenced sample was PBMCs. The origin of the receptors is a man between 40 and 49 years old with multiple sclerosis. Each CDR3 is given with its conserved first and last residue. D genes are given only for firm matches. Each size is once, few or many counts, or a class when the clone is expanded.

. many TRBJ1-1 TRBV5-1 TGCGCCAGCAGCATAAACACTGAAGCTTTCTTT CASSINTEAFF
TRBD2 many TRBJ2-3 TRBV12-3/TRBV12-4 TGTGCCAGCAGTTCCCCGGGACTAGCGGGCGGTACAGATACGCAGTATTTT CASSSPGLAGGTDTQYF
. many TRBJ2-5 TRBV7-3 TGTGCCAGCAGCCTGGCTGACGGAGAGACCCAGTACTTC CASSLADGETQYF
TRBD1 many TRBJ2-5 TRBV5-1 TGCGCCAGCAGCGTAATGGGACAGGGGACGGAGACCCAGTACTTC CASSVMGQGTETQYF
. many TRBJ1-1 TRBV5-1 TGCGCCAGCAGCTTGGGCGGCGGGAACACTGAAGCTTTCTTT CASSLGGGNTEAFF
. many TRBJ1-6 TRBV28 TGTGCCAGCAGTTCCTCGGGGTCCTATAATTCACCCCTCCACTTT CASSSSGSYNSPLHF
. many TRBJ2-7 TRBV25-1 TGTGCCAGCAGTGATGGGGCTTCCTACGAGCAGTACTTC CASSDGASYEQYF
. many TRBJ1-4 TRBV5-1 TGCGCCAGCAGCGCCGGACAGACCCCTAATGAAAAACTGTTTTTT CASSAGQTPNEKLFF
. many TRBJ1-2 TRBV6-1 TGTGCCAGCAGCGAATCAAGCGGCGGGGGAAATGGCTACACCTTC CASSESSGGGNGYTF
. many TRBJ2-5 TRBV18 TGTGCCAGCTCTCTGGACAGCCCAGGGGAGACCCAGTACTTC CASSLDSPGETQYF
. many TRBJ2-7 TRBV6-6 TGTGCCAGCAGCCCCCGTGACGAGCAGTACTTC CASSPRDEQYF
. many TRBJ2-1 TRBV11-1 TGTGCCAGCAGCTTAGCTACAAGCCTTATGAGGAATGAGCAGTTCTTC CASSLATSLMRNEQFF